The clone carrying this T cell receptor beta chain was detected once. Trimming removed 2 bases from V and 3 bases from J; junction bases left unmatched: 4. The CDR3 extends over 14 amino acids. Germline lookup yields CDR1 MNHNY and CDR2 SVGAGI (reference sequence). Measured with immunoSEQ multiplex PCR; TCRdb has only the in-frame clones, and not every one. The data hold 150,000 to 200,000 clones, with approximately 87% observed a single time. This sample was included in a study of blood T cell repertoires in COVID-19. V gene TRBV6-6 combines with J gene TRBJ2-7, with 7 bases matching TRBD1. The sequencing sample was made of peripheral blood. The TCR was taken from a person between 65 and 79 years old with COVID-19, enrolled during active disease. The CDR3 loop is CASSYEGQNYEQYF. The CDR3 coding sequence is TGTGCCAGCAGTTACGAGGGACAGAACTACGAGCAGTACTTC.